The T cell receptor beta chain under discussion was sequenced for a study of T cell responses to AZD1222 COVID-19 vaccine. Study outcomes and limitations: The breadth and depth of Spike-specific TCRs increased once two AZD1222 doses had been given. Only a handful of AZD1222 recipients, roughly 6 in all, had baseline seropositivity.

This clone was observed once. The antigen is unknown. CDR1 is SGHRS, CDR2 YFSETQ, per germline. With V trimmed by 0 bases and J by 8 bases, 8 bases remained unmatched. This CDR3 spans 16 amino acids. This table comes from immunoSEQ multiplex PCR, and its TCRdb copy is limited to in-frame clones, with some not included. Here the sample spans roughly 200,000 clones, about 94% being singletons. The clonotype comes from an adult who received the MenACWY meningococcal vaccine as a control. The sample here was peripheral blood, taken 28 days after the second dose of the MenACWY control vaccine. This chain uses TRBV5-1 with TRBJ2-1; 10 nucleotides align to TRBD1. CDR3 residues: CASSLDLGQGIHEQFF. The CDR3 bases are TGCGCCAGCAGCTTGGACTTGGGACAGGGGATACATGAGCAGTTCTTC.